The present T cell receptor (beta chain) was sequenced within a study of T cell changes during pregnancy in multiple sclerosis. Germline-derived CDR1 and CDR2 are KGHSH and LQKENI. This CDR3 spans 17 amino acids. V was pared by 3 bases and J by 1 base, with 9 bases of the junction left unmatched. Repertoires were generated with immunoSEQ multiplex PCR, while TCRdb's copy carries only in-frame clones and drops some. The sample carries about 100,000 clones, around 93% recorded once. This clonotype was obtained from a female donor with multiple sclerosis, enrolled in a pregnancy study. The sequencing here drew on peripheral blood, taken after pregnancy. J is TRBJ2-1 and V is TRBV18, with 7 nucleotides matching TRBD2. Written as DNA, the CDR3 is TGTGCCAGCTCACCCCCCCGGCCGGGGGGATCCTACAATGAGCAGTTCTTC. It specifies CASSPPRPGGSYNEQFF.